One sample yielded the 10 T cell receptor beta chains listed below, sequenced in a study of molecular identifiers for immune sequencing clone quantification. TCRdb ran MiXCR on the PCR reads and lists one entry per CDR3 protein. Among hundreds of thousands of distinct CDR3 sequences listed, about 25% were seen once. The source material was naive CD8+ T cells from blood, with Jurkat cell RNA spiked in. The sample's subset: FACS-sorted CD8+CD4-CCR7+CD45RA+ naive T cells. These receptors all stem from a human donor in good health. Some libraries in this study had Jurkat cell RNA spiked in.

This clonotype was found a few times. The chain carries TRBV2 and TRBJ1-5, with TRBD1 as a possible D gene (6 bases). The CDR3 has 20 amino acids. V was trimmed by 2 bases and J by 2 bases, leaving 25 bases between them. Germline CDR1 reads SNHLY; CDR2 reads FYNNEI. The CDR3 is CASSEPGTLNPRAGNQPQHF. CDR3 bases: TGTGCCAGCAGTGAACCCGGGACACTTAACCCACGAGCTGGCAATCAGCCCCAGCATTTT. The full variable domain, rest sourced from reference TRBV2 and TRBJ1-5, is EPEVTQTPSHQVTQMGQEVILRCVPISNHLYFYWYRQILGQKVEFLVSFYNNEISEKSEIFDDQFSVERPDGSNFTLKIRSTKLEDSAMYFCASSEPGTLNPRAGNQPQHFGDGTRLSIL.

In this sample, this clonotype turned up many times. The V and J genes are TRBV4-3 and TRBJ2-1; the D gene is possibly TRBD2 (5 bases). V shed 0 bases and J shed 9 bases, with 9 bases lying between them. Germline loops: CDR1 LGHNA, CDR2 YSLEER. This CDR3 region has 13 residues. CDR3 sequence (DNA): TGCGCCAGCAGCCAAGATGCCGGGATTGAGCAGTTCTTC. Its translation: CASSQDAGIEQFF.

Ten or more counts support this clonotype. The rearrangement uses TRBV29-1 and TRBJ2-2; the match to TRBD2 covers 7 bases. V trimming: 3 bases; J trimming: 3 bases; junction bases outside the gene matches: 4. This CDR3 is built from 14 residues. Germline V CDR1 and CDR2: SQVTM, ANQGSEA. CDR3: CSVDQGGDTGELFF. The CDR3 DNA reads TGCAGCGTTGATCAGGGAGGGGACACCGGGGAGCTGTTTTTT.

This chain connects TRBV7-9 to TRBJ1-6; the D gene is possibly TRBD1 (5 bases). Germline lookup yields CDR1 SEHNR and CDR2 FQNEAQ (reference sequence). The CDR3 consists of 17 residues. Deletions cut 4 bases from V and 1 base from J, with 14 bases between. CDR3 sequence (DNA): TGTGCCAGCAGCTCGGACACTGGGCGGTCCTATAATTCACCCCTCCACTTT. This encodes CASSSDTGRSYNSPLHF. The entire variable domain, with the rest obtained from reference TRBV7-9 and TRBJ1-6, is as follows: DTGVSQNPRHKITKRGQNVTFRCDPISEHNRLYWYRQTLGQGPEFLTYFQNEAQLEKSRLLSDRFSAERPKGSFSTLEIQRTEQGDSAMYLCASSSDTGRSYNSPLHFGNGTRLTVT.

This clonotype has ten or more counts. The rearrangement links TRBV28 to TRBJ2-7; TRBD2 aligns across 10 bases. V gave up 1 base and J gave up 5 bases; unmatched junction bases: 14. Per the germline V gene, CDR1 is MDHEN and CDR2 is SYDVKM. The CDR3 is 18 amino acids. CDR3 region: CASSLFPTGTSVRNEQYF. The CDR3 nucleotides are TGTGCCAGCAGTTTATTCCCCACCGGGACTAGCGTAAGAAACGAGCAGTACTTC.

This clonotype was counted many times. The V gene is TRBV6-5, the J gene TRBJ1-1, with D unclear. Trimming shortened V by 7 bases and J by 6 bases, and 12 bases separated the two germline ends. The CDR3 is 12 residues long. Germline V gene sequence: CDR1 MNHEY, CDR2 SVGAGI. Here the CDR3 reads CASTPEGSEAFF. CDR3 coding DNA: TGTGCCAGCACCCCTGAGGGTTCTGAAGCTTTCTTT.

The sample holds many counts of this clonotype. CDR3 nucleotide sequence: TGTGCTAGTGGTTTTGCAGGGAACACTGAAGCTTTCTTT. Translation: CASGFAGNTEAFF. The chain employs TRBV12-5 and TRBJ1-1, with D hard to call. V lost 3 bases and J 1 base, leaving 6 bases between the germline ends. The CDR3 length is 13 residues. From germline, CDR1 is LGHNT and CDR2 FRNRAP.

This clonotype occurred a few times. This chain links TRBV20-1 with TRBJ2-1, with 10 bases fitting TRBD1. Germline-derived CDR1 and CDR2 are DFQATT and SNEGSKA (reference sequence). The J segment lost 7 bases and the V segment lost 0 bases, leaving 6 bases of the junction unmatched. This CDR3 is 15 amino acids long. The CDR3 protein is CSARDWDRGGNEQFF. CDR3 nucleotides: TGCAGTGCTAGAGATTGGGACAGGGGTGGTAATGAGCAGTTCTTC.

The CDR3 loop reads CASSWITGIHNEQFF. The CDR3 DNA reads TGTGCCAGCAGCTGGATAACAGGGATCCACAATGAGCAGTTCTTC. The gene calls are TRBV5-4 and TRBJ2-1; the D gene is possibly TRBD1 (6 bases). Trimming took off 3 bases at V and 5 bases at J, with 15 bases between the two ends. The germline V gene encodes CDR1 SGHNT and CDR2 YYREEE (reference sequence). This CDR3 has 15 amino acids. The whole variable domain, filled in from reference TRBV5-4 and TRBJ2-1, reads ETGVTQSPTHLIKTRGQQVTLRCSSQSGHNTVSWYQQALGQGPQFIFQYYREEENGRGNFPPRFSGLQFPNYSSELNVNALELDDSALYLCASSWITGIHNEQFFGPGTRLTVL.

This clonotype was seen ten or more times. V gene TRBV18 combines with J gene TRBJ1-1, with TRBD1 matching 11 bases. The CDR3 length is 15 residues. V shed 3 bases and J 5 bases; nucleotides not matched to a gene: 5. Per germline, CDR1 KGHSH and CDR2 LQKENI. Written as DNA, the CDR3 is TGTGCCAGCTCACCGGACAGGGGGCTGGTTACTGAAGCTTTCTTT. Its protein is CASSPDRGLVTEAFF.